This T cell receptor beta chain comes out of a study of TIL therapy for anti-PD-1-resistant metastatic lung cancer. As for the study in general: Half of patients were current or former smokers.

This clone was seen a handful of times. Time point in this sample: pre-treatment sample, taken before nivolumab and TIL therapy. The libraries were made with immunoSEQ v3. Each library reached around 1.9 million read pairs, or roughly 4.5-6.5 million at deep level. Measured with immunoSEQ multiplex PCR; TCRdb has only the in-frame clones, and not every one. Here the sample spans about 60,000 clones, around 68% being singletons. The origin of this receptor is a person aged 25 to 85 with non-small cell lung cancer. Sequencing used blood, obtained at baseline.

The CDR3 region is CASRRLAGALWDEQFF. The CDR3 DNA is TGTGCCAGCAGAAGACTAGCGGGGGCCCTGTGGGATGAGCAGTTCTTC. The chain employs TRBV28 and TRBJ2-1; 12 bases map to TRBD2. J was trimmed by 8 bases and V by 6 bases; bases with no gene match: 11. The germline gives CDR1 MDHEN, CDR2 SYDVKM. The CDR3 has 16 amino acids.